One sample yielded the 10 T cell receptor beta chains listed below, sequenced in a study of T cell changes during pregnancy in multiple sclerosis. Some clones are missing from TCRdb's copy, which holds only in-frame ones; the method was immunoSEQ multiplex PCR. The sample consists of 35,000 to 40,000 clones, 80% to 95% of them appearing once. The source material was CD8+ T cells from peripheral blood mononuclear cells, sampled in the third trimester of pregnancy. The receptors shown here come from a female donor with multiple sclerosis, enrolled in a pregnancy study.

This clone was counted a single time. This sequence joins TRBV13 and TRBJ2-7, with no clear D. V gave up 4 bases and J gave up 3 bases, with 7 bases separating them. Germline V gene lookup returns CDR1 PRHDT and CDR2 FYEKMQ (reference sequence). This CDR3 has 12 residues. CDR3 region: CASSSRHYEQYF. The CDR3 DNA follows: TGTGCCAGCAGCTCCAGGCACTACGAGCAGTACTTC.

This rearrangement joins TRBV5-6 to TRBJ2-7, with D tentatively TRBD2 (6 bases). The V and J ends lost 2 bases and 3 bases respectively, with 9 bases between them. The CDR3 length is 13 residues. Germline CDR1 and CDR2: SGHDT and YYEEEE. For the CDR3, the DNA is TGTGCCAGCAGCTTAGTAGCGGACTACGAGCAGTACTTC. Protein: CASSLVADYEQYF.

V gene TRBV9 combines with J gene TRBJ2-3, with 9 bases aligning to TRBD1. The CDR3 covers 15 residues. Germline V gives CDR1 SGDLS, CDR2 YYNGEE. V lost 1 base, J lost 3 bases, and 3 bases stayed unmatched. The CDR3 sequence is CASSVTGGATDTQYF. The DNA of the CDR3 is TGTGCCAGCAGCGTAACAGGGGGCGCGACAGATACGCAGTATTTT.

This rearrangement joins TRBV27 to TRBJ2-7, with TRBD2 identical over 10 bases. The J segment lost 7 bases and the V segment lost 2 bases, leaving 8 bases of the junction unmatched. The CDR3 loop spans 15 amino acids. CDR1 and CDR2 (germline): MNHEY, SMNVEV (reference sequence). The CDR3 protein is CASSLALAGVEEQYF. For the CDR3, the DNA is TGTGCCAGCAGTTTAGCGCTAGCGGGAGTAGAAGAGCAGTACTTC.

This sequence joins TRBV27 and TRBJ2-3; TRBD2 agrees at 7 bases. V shed 3 bases, J shed 0 bases, and the junction held 3 bases outside the gene matches. CDR1 is MNHEY and CDR2 is SMNVEV in the germline V gene (reference sequence). The CDR3 is made up of 15 amino acids. The CDR3 loop reads CASSLLADSTDTQYF. The CDR3 coding sequence is TGTGCCAGCAGTTTGCTAGCGGATAGCACAGATACGCAGTATTTT.

The CDR3 is CASSPETGITEAFF. DNA for the CDR3: TGCGCCAGCAGCCCAGAGACAGGAATCACTGAAGCTTTCTTT. J is TRBJ1-1 and V is TRBV5-1, with a weak D call TRBD1 (6 bases). CDR1 and CDR2 (germline): SGHRS, YFSETQ. The CDR3 totals 14 residues. The V and J ends lost 4 bases and 4 bases respectively, with 14 bases between them.

The rearrangement joins TRBV7-9 to TRBJ2-7; the match to TRBD1 covers 12 bases. The V gene end was trimmed by 0 bases and the J gene end by 1 base; junction bases not matched to a gene: 7. The CDR3 runs 18 residues. The V gene's germline CDR1 is SEHNR and CDR2 FQNEAQ (reference sequence). The CDR3 loop reads CASSLAGQGASRSYEQYF. The CDR3 nucleotides are TGTGCCAGCAGCTTAGCGGGACAGGGGGCCAGTAGGTCCTACGAGCAGTACTTC.

V gene TRBV4-3 combines with J gene TRBJ1-2; D is perhaps TRBD1 (5 bases). The V end lost 0 bases, the J end lost 0 bases, and 8 bases lay between the germline ends. CDR1 is LGHNA and CDR2 is YSLEER in the germline V gene. This CDR3 spans 15 amino acids. Here the CDR3 reads CASSQDTRANYGYTF. DNA for the CDR3: TGCGCCAGCAGCCAAGATACCAGGGCTAACTATGGCTACACCTTC.

The chain couples TRBV10-3 to TRBJ2-5; D gene uncertain. The V gene's germline CDR1 is ENHRY and CDR2 SYGVKD. CDR3 length: 14 amino acids. The V end was cut by 2 bases, the J end by 2 bases, with 9 bases between. The CDR3 coding sequence is TGTGCCATCAGTGAGACAGAGTCGCAAGAGACCCAGTACTTC. It encodes CAISETESQETQYF.

The chain couples TRBV11-3 to TRBJ2-7, with 9 bases lining up with TRBD1. This CDR3 is 17 amino acids long. The V and J ends lost 4 bases and 0 bases, in that order; junction bases with no gene match: 10. Germline V gene sequence: CDR1 SGHNT, CDR2 YENEEA. The CDR3: CASSSPGQGPSSYEQYF. CDR3 nucleotide sequence: TGTGCCAGCAGCTCCCCGGGACAGGGTCCCAGCTCCTACGAGCAGTACTTC.